A single sample gave rise to the 27 T cell receptor beta chains below, sequenced in a study of type 1 and type 2 diabetes patients. Genomic DNA was the PCR template. Multiplex PCR with 30 forward and 13 reverse primers amplified the TCR beta CDR3. TCRdb called the multiplex PCR reads again in MiXCR, with one record for every CDR3 protein. The table records 250,000 or so distinct CDR3 sequences, around 47% of them present only once. The sample taken for sequencing was peripheral blood mononuclear cells (PBMCs). These TCRs come from a man younger than 30 with type 2 diabetes.

This clonotype was seen a single time. This chain links TRBV9 with TRBJ2-3; possible D gene TRBD2, 5 bases. Germline V CDR1 and CDR2: SGDLS, YYNGEE. The CDR3 length is 14 residues. The germline V and J ends were trimmed by 2 bases and 3 bases, with 10 bases remaining between them. The CDR3 nucleotides read TGTGCCAGCAGCGTGTGGGAGCATACAGATACGCAGTATTTT. Amino acids: CASSVWEHTDTQYF.

This clonotype showed up just a few times. This chain links TRBV20-1 with TRBJ2-1, with TRBD2 matching over 11 bases. Losses at the gene ends were 6 bases for V and 9 bases for J; bases not matched to a gene: 7. Germline V gene sequence: CDR1 DFQATT, CDR2 SNEGSKA (reference sequence). The CDR3 covers 13 residues. CDR3 amino acids: CSAPSSGGSEQFF. The CDR3 coding sequence is TGCAGTGCGCCTTCTAGCGGGGGGAGTGAGCAGTTCTTC.

V and J are TRBV4-3 and TRBJ2-7; 7 bases are shared with TRBD1. The CDR3 is 17 amino acids. Germline V gene sequence: CDR1 LGHNA, CDR2 YSLEER. The trim removed 1 base at V and 2 bases at J, leaving 11 bases unmatched. CDR3 sequence (DNA): TGCGCCAGCAGCCAAGGAAGACAGGGACCTACTACCTACGAGCAGTACTTC. The encoded protein is CASSQGRQGPTTYEQYF.

The V and J genes are TRBV7-9 and TRBJ2-5, with TRBD2 as a possible D gene (5 bases). Germline CDR1 and CDR2: SEHNR and FQNEAQ (reference sequence). The CDR3 is 13 amino acids. V shed 7 bases and J shed 5 bases, with 14 bases lying between them. CDR3 amino acids: CASTPTSSETQYF. The CDR3 DNA reads TGTGCCAGCACCCCTACTAGTTCCGAGACCCAGTACTTC.

V gene TRBV20-1 combines with J gene TRBJ1-6; no reliable D call. Germline values: CDR1 DFQATT, CDR2 SNEGSKA (reference sequence). The CDR3 sequence is 14 residues long. V was trimmed by 5 bases and J by 10 bases, leaving 18 bases between them. CDR3 nucleotides: TGCAGTGCTCACTCAACAAGGGAGAGCTCACCCCTCCACTTT. Encoded protein: CSAHSTRESSPLHF.

This clonotype appeared a few times. The chain joins TRBV27 to TRBJ1-2; a possible D gene is TRBD1 (5 bases). Trimming took off 7 bases at V and 8 bases at J, with 20 bases between the two ends. The length of the CDR3 is 14 residues. The germline CDR1 and CDR2 sequences are MNHEY and SMNVEV (reference sequence). In DNA, the CDR3 is TGTGCCAGCACTCAAGCCGGGACGGCGGGCGGCTACACCTTC. Translating it yields CASTQAGTAGGYTF.

The rearrangement joins TRBV7-3 to TRBJ2-7; maybe TRBD2 (5 bases). CDR1 and CDR2 from the germline V gene are SGHTA and FQGTGA. The CDR3 loop spans 14 amino acids. The V end lost 3 bases, the J end lost 5 bases, and 14 bases lay between the germline ends. The CDR3 sequence is CASSLLGEYDEQYF. The CDR3 DNA reads as TGTGCCAGCAGCTTGCTCGGGGAGTATGACGAGCAGTACTTC. The full variable domain, rest sourced from reference TRBV7-3 and TRBJ2-7, is GAGVSQTPSNKVTEKGKYVELRCDPISGHTALYWYRQSLGQGPEFLIYFQGTGAADDSGLPNDRFFAVRPEGSVSTLKIQRTERGDSAVYLCASSLLGEYDEQYFGPGTRLTVT.

This clonotype was recorded only once. The genes are TRBV9 and TRBJ2-3, with TRBD2 matching 10 bases. This CDR3 spans 16 amino acids. With V trimmed by 5 bases and J by 1 base, 7 bases remained unmatched. The germline CDR1 and CDR2 sequences are SGDLS and YYNGEE. CDR3 nucleotides: TGTGCCAGCAGAGATACTAGCGGGACGGGCACAGATACGCAGTATTTT. This translates into CASRDTSGTGTDTQYF.

The chain combines TRBV10-2 with TRBJ1-1; D is ambiguous. Germline V gives CDR1 WSHSY, CDR2 SAAADI. The CDR3 runs to 11 residues. Trimming took 7 bases from V and 6 from J, leaving 9 bases between them. The CDR3 here is CASNLGAEAFF. Written as DNA, the CDR3 is TGCGCCAGCAACTTGGGCGCTGAAGCTTTCTTT.

This clonotype was recorded once. V usage is TRBV5-1 and J usage is TRBJ2-7; no definite D call. In germline, CDR1 is SGHRS, CDR2 YFSETQ. CDR3 length: 12 amino acids. The V and J ends lost 6 bases and 3 bases respectively, with 10 bases between them. The CDR3 reads CASKNSYYEQYF. The CDR3 DNA sequence: TGCGCCAGCAAAAACAGCTACTACGAGCAGTACTTC.

In its sample, this clonotype was seen many times. This chain uses TRBV28 with TRBJ2-7; a weak D match, TRBD1 (9 bases). The CDR3 contains 15 residues. Germline CDR1 MDHEN, CDR2 SYDVKM. V lost 6 bases and J 4 bases, leaving 19 bases between the germline ends. The CDR3 DNA reads TGTGCCAGCAGCCGGGGGGGACAGGGTGATTACGAGCAGTACTTC. Translation gives CASSRGGQGDYEQYF.

The CDR3, as DNA: TGTGCCAGCAGCGACAGGGAGGGAAACACCATATATTTT. Residues: CASSDREGNTIYF. The chain recombines TRBV11-3 with TRBJ1-3, with 7 bases aligning to TRBD1. The CDR3 sequence is 13 residues long. Germline V gene sequence: CDR1 SGHNT, CDR2 YENEEA. V was clipped by 5 bases and J by 4 bases; unmatched bases: 2.

The chain joins TRBV7-6 to TRBJ2-1; possibly TRBD1 for D (6 bases). Trimming removed 5 bases from V and 7 bases from J, with 12 bases in between. Germline CDR1 and CDR2: SGHVS and FNYEAQ. The CDR3 is 13 amino acids. The CDR3 nucleotides read TGTGCCAGCAGCGCTACAGGGTTTAATGAGCAGTTCTTC. Encoded protein: CASSATGFNEQFF.

In DNA form, the CDR3 reads TGTGCCACCACAGACAGGGAGAATATCGAGCCCCAGCATTTT. Its protein product is CATTDRENIEPQHF. The chain uses TRBV10-3 and TRBJ1-5; 7 bases are shared with TRBD1. CDR1 ENHRY and CDR2 SYGVKD come from the germline V gene. The V and J ends lost 10 bases and 8 bases, in that order; junction bases with no gene match: 14. There are 14 residues in the CDR3.

The genes are TRBV9 and TRBJ2-3; TRBD2 matches 8 bases. The ends lost 0 bases at V and 8 bases at J; junction bases unmatched: 5. Per germline, CDR1 SGDLS and CDR2 YYNGEE. CDR3 length equals 14 residues. CDR3 nucleotides: TGTGCCAGCAGCGTAGCGCGGGGGGATGGTACGCAGTATTTT. Translated: CASSVARGDGTQYF.

V and J are TRBV6-1 and TRBJ2-7; D call uncertain. The CDR3 has 13 amino acids. The germline V and J ends were trimmed by 2 bases and 3 bases, with 8 bases remaining between them. Germline V lookup: CDR1 MNHNS, CDR2 SASEGT. CDR3 coding DNA: TGTGCCAGCAGTGAATCCGCCATCTACGAGCAGTACTTC. It is translated as CASSESAIYEQYF.

This clonotype came up a few times. The J gene is TRBJ1-2, the V gene TRBV19; D is ambiguous. Trimming shortened V by 4 bases and J by 4 bases, and 13 bases separated the two germline ends. CDR1 LNHDA and CDR2 SQIVND come from the germline V gene (reference sequence). CDR3 length: 14 amino acids. CDR3 bases: TGTGCCAGTAGTAGTGGAGTGGACTTCTATGGCTACACCTTC. This gives the protein CASSSGVDFYGYTF.

Remarks on this clonotype: This may stem from a read error, because a much larger clone lies one nucleotide away. This sequence joins TRBV2 and TRBJ2-5; D is possibly TRBD1 (7 bases). Germline V gene sequence: CDR1 SNHLY, CDR2 FYNNEI. The CDR3 consists of 13 residues. V lost 6 bases, J lost 2 bases, and 10 bases lay in between. The chain's CDR3 is CASREGQQETQYF. As DNA, the CDR3 is TGTGCCAGCAGGGAGGGACAGCAAGAGACCCAGTACTTC. The full variable domain, with the rest looked up from reference TRBV2 and TRBJ2-5, is EPEVTQTPSHQVTQMGQEVILRCVPISNHLYFYWYRQILGQKVEFLVSFYNNEISEKSEIFDDQFSVERPDGSNFTLKIRSTKLEDSAMYFCASREGQQETQYFGPGTRLLVL.

In DNA form, the CDR3 reads TGTGCCAGCGAATCCGGTAGCCAAGAGACCCAGTACTTC. Amino acid sequence: CASESGSQETQYF. The chain is built from TRBV6-5 and TRBJ2-5; D is uncertain. The CDR3 covers 13 residues. CDR1 MNHEY and CDR2 SVGAGI come from the germline V gene. V was trimmed by 8 bases and J by 1 base, leaving 11 bases between them.

This clonotype was observed a single time. CDR3 sequence: CASRWRGDRGEKLFF. DNA of the CDR3: TGTGCCAGCAGGTGGAGGGGGGATCGAGGTGAAAAACTGTTTTTT. V usage is TRBV12-3 or TRBV12-4 and J usage is TRBJ1-4, with D possibly matching TRBD1 (6 bases). Trimming shortened V by 6 bases and J by 7 bases, and 18 bases separated the two germline ends. The CDR3 has 15 amino acids.

This clonotype was seen a handful of times. The chain uses TRBV27 and TRBJ2-3, with 7 bases matching TRBD1. The CDR3 has 15 amino acids. V lost 6 bases to trimming and J lost 2 bases; unmatched junction nucleotides: 8. The germline CDR1 and CDR2 sequences are MNHEY and SMNVEV (reference sequence). The chain's CDR3 is CASSFRQGATDTQYF. The CDR3, as DNA: TGTGCCAGCAGCTTTAGACAGGGAGCCACAGATACGCAGTATTTT.

The chain carries TRBV19 and TRBJ1-5, with a tentative D call TRBD1 (6 bases). The length of the CDR3 is 14 residues. V shed 1 base and J shed 5 bases, with 9 bases lying between them. The germline V gene has CDR1 LNHDA and CDR2 SQIVND (reference sequence). This chain's CDR3 is CASSIGAGDQPQHF. The CDR3 region has the DNA TGTGCCAGTAGTATAGGTGCAGGGGATCAGCCCCAGCATTTT.

V and J are TRBV12-5 and TRBJ2-7, with 7 bases that match TRBD1. The V and J ends lost 3 bases and 3 bases, in that order; junction bases with no gene match: 5. Germline V CDR1 and CDR2: LGHNT, FRNRAP. The CDR3 covers 14 residues. The CDR3 is CASGFPGGIYEQYF. The CDR3 DNA reads as TGTGCTAGTGGTTTTCCAGGGGGTATCTACGAGCAGTACTTC. Drawing the rest from reference TRBV12-5 and TRBJ2-7, the complete variable domain is DARVTQTPRHKVTEMGQEVTMRCQPILGHNTVFWYRQTMMQGLELLAYFRNRAPLDDSGMPKDRFSAEMPDATLATLKIQPSEPRDSAVYFCASGFPGGIYEQYFGPGTRLTVT.

This clonotype has more than one count but fewer than ten. The chain combines TRBV20-1 with TRBJ1-4, with D maybe TRBD1 (6 bases). CDR1 and CDR2 from the germline V gene are DFQATT and SNEGSKA (reference sequence). The V end was cut by 6 bases, the J end by 0 bases, with 17 bases between. This CDR3 is built from 16 residues. The CDR3: CSARPRQVATNEKLFF. The CDR3 DNA reads as TGCAGTGCCCGACCCCGACAGGTCGCAACTAATGAAAAACTGTTTTTT.

The chain joins TRBV13 to TRBJ1-2, with 9 nucleotides matching TRBD1. Germline V CDR1 and CDR2: PRHDT, FYEKMQ (reference sequence). The CDR3 length is 15 residues. The V gene end was trimmed by 8 bases and the J gene end by 6 bases; junction bases not matched to a gene: 13. The CDR3 bases are TGTGCCAGCCGGCTATTTACAGGGGGCGCGAATGGCTACACCTTC. Its translation is CASRLFTGGANGYTF. The full variable domain, its missing parts supplied by reference TRBV13 and TRBJ1-2, is AAGVIQSPRHLIKEKRETATLKCYPIPRHDTVYWYQQGPGQDPQFLISFYEKMQSDKGSIPDRFSAQQFSDYHSELNMSSLELGDSALYFCASRLFTGGANGYTFGSGTRLTVV.

The chain carries TRBV11-1 and TRBJ1-1, with D possibly being TRBD1 (6 bases). CDR1 SGHAT and CDR2 FQDESV come from the germline V gene (reference sequence). Trimming removed 1 base at V and 13 bases at J, with 19 bases between. CDR3 size: 14 residues. This CDR3 is CASSLDWDKEIGFF. CDR3 DNA sequence: TGTGCCAGCAGCTTAGATTGGGACAAGGAAATCGGTTTCTTT.

This sequence joins TRBV12-3 or TRBV12-4 and TRBJ2-7; TRBD2 matches 9 bases. The CDR3 has 15 residues. Losses at the gene ends were 5 bases for V and 0 bases for J; bases not matched to a gene: 5. CDR3 residues: CASSQTSGSSYEQYF. The CDR3 coding sequence is TGTGCCAGCAGTCAGACTAGCGGTAGCTCCTACGAGCAGTACTTC.